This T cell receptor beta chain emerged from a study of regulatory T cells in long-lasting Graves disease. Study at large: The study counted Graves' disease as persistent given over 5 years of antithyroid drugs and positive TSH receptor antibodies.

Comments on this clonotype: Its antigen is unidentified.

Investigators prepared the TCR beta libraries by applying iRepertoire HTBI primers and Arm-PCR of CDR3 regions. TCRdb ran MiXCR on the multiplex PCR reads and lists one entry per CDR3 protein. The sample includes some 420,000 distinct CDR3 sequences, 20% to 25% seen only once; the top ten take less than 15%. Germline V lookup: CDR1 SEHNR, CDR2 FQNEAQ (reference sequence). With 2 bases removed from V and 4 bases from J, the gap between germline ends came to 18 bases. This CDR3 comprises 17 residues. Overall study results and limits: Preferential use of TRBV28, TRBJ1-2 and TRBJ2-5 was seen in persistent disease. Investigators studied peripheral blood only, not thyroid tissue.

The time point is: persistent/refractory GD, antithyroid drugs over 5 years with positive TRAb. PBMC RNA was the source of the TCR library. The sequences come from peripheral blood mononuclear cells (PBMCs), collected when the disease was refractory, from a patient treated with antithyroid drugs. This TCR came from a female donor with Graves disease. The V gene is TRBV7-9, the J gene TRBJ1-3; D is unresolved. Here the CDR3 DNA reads TGTGCCAGCAGCTTATGGCCGAGAGGGTCGCCAGGAAACACCATATATTTT. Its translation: CASSLWPRGSPGNTIYF.